This T cell receptor (beta chain) appears in the sequencing data of a study of technical replicates of blood from several donors. Repertoires were generated with immunoSEQ multiplex PCR, while TCRdb's copy carries only in-frame clones and drops some. Here the sample spans some 70,000 clones, about 97% being singletons. The CDR3 sequence is 15 residues long. Germline loops: CDR1 SGHVS, CDR2 FQNEAQ. V was trimmed by 5 bases and J by 1 base, leaving 15 bases between them. This TCR came from a human donor in good health. The sequencing input was T cells isolated from PBMCs. V gene TRBV7-8 combines with J gene TRBJ2-7, with D possibly matching TRBD1 (6 bases). CDR3 sequence (DNA): TGTGCCAGCAGCCTACCAGAAGGGGGTTCCTACGAGCAGTACTTC. Translation gives CASSLPEGGSYEQYF.